This T cell receptor (beta chain) was sequenced during a study of radiation and T cells in renal cell carcinoma. A single count supports this clone. The CDR3 is made up of 16 amino acids. Germline loops: CDR1 SGDLS, CDR2 YYNGEE. Between the trimmed V and J ends, which lost 5 bases and 5 bases, there was a span of 20 bases. As for time point: blood 4 weeks post-SBRT, at nephrectomy. Treatment meaning: 15 Gy SBRT to primary tumor, nephrectomy 4 weeks later. The data were produced by immunoSEQ multiplex PCR, yet TCRdb's version contains in-frame clones alone and is incomplete. There are around 140,000 clones in the sample; around 88% occur only once, and around a sixth lies in the top ten.

Specimen: blood, collected from a patient whose treatment included radiotherapy and nephrectomy. V and J are TRBV9 and TRBJ2-1; D is uncertain. The receptor comes from a woman between 45 and 65 years old with renal cell carcinoma. This chain's CDR3 is CASSESLAVNNNEQFF. The CDR3 DNA sequence: TGTGCCAGCAGTGAGTCGCTCGCGGTGAACAACAATGAGCAGTTCTTC.